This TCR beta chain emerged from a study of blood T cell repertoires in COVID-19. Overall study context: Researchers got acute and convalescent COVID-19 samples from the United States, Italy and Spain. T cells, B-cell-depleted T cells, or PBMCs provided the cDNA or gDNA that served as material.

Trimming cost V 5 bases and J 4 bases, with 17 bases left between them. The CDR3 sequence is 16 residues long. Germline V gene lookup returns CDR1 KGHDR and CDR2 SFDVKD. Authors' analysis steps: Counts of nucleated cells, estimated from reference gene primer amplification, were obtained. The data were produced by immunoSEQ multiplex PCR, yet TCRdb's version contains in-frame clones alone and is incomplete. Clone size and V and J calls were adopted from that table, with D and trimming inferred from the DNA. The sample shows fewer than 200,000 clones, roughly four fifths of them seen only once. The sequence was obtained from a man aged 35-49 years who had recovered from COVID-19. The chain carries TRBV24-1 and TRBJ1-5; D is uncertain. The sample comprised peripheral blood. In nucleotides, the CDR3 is TGTGCCACCAGTGCCCTTGGAGGCCACATGAATCAGCCCCAGCATTTT. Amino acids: CATSALGGHMNQPQHF.